Below are 20 T cell receptor beta chains sequenced from a single sample in a study of response to subunit inactivated influenza vaccine (dated by TCRdb to the late 2010s). Library prep was done by RT-PCR. The data were produced on an Illumina HiSeq 2500. The raw public reads went through TCRdb reprocessing: fastp at Q25, MiXCR clone calling, in-frame beta chains kept. Each CDR3 protein appears once, grouped with its most common genes and DNA. The sample contains about 830,000 distinct CDR3 sequences, less than 20% of them found a single time. The ten biggest clones cover approximately 10% of the sample. The sequencing here drew on PBMCs from blood, taken 4 to 6 days after vaccination. All receptors derive from a man aged 50 to 59 who received an inactivated influenza vaccine. Donor details come from another sample of the same person, matched by shared clones.

This rearrangement joins TRBV7-9 to TRBJ1-1; D is uncertain. The germline V gene has CDR1 SEHNR and CDR2 FQNEAQ (reference sequence). V gave up 2 bases and J gave up 6 bases, with 10 bases separating them. The CDR3 has 13 amino acids. The CDR3 is CASSLTRWAEAFF. The CDR3 DNA reads TGTGCCAGCAGCTTAACGAGGTGGGCTGAAGCTTTCTTT.

This clonotype has only a few counts. The rearrangement links TRBV11-2 to TRBJ2-6; 7 bases are a match to TRBD1. The CDR3 spans 18 residues. Germline V gene data show CDR1 as SGHAT and CDR2 as FQNNGV. V trimming: 5 bases; J trimming: 0 bases; junction bases outside the gene matches: 10. The chain's CDR3 is CASSQPTGFPSGANVLTF. CDR3 coding DNA: TGTGCCAGCAGCCAACCGACAGGGTTCCCCTCTGGGGCCAACGTCCTGACTTTC.

V gene TRBV5-1 combines with J gene TRBJ2-2; no clear D gene. The CDR3 covers 14 residues. Per germline, CDR1 SGHRS and CDR2 YFSETQ. Trimming took off 4 bases at V and 2 bases at J, with 9 bases between the two ends. CDR3 amino acids: CASSNQPNTGELFF. The CDR3 coding sequence is TGCGCCAGCAGCAATCAGCCTAACACCGGGGAGCTGTTTTTT.

The chain links TRBV29-1 to TRBJ1-1; TRBD1 agrees at 7 bases. Unmatched junction bases numbered 6, after V lost 5 bases and J lost 3 bases. Germline V gene sequence: CDR1 SQVTM, CDR2 ANQGSEA. The CDR3 has 13 residues. CDR3 protein: CSVRQGRYTEAFF. CDR3 DNA: TGCAGCGTTAGACAGGGAAGATACACTGAAGCTTTCTTT.

The chain uses TRBV20-1 and TRBJ2-7; TRBD2 matches 11 bases. V lost 6 bases and J lost 2; bases outside the gene matches: 9. The CDR3 is 15 residues long. Germline CDR1 and CDR2: DFQATT and SNEGSKA (reference sequence). CDR3 protein: CSAPGLAANTYEQYF. For the CDR3, the DNA is TGCAGTGCCCCGGGACTAGCGGCAAATACCTACGAGCAGTACTTC.

The rearrangement joins TRBV7-9 to TRBJ2-5; 9 bases line up with TRBD1. The trim removed 4 bases at V and 5 bases at J, leaving 11 bases unmatched. Germline lookup yields CDR1 SEHNR and CDR2 FQNEAQ (reference sequence). This CDR3 spans 16 amino acids. As DNA, the CDR3 is TGTGCCAGCAGCTCCCCCGAACAGGGGGCCTTTGAGACCCAGTACTTC. As protein: CASSSPEQGAFETQYF.

The table lists this clonotype with a few counts. The chain couples TRBV5-1 to TRBJ2-6; D gene ambiguous. Between the trimmed V and J ends, which lost 0 bases and 9 bases, there was a span of 10 bases. From germline, CDR1 is SGHRS and CDR2 YFSETQ. The CDR3 covers 14 residues. The CDR3 loop is CASSLGGIFNVLTF. In DNA form, the CDR3 reads TGCGCCAGCAGCTTGGGGGGAATCTTCAACGTCCTGACTTTC. The entire variable domain, with the rest obtained from reference TRBV5-1 and TRBJ2-6, is as follows: KAGVTQTPRYLIKTRGQQVTLSCSPISGHRSVSWYQQTPGQGLQFLFEYFSETQRNKGNFPGRFSGRQFSNSRSEMNVSTLELGDSALYLCASSLGGIFNVLTFGAGSRLTVL.

This clonotype was counted ten times or more. The gene calls are TRBV10-3 and TRBJ1-4; D unclear. Trimming removed 3 bases from V and 3 bases from J, with 11 bases in between. The CDR3 runs to 15 residues. Germline lookup yields CDR1 ENHRY and CDR2 SYGVKD. In nucleotides, the CDR3 is TGTGCCATCAGTGATGGAGGGCTGTCTAATGAAAAACTGTTTTTT. It codes for CAISDGGLSNEKLFF.

The V and J genes are TRBV7-2 and TRBJ2-7; D is uncertain. The CDR3 covers 14 residues. From germline, CDR1 is SGHTA and CDR2 FQGNSA. V was clipped by 5 bases and J by 4 bases, with 15 bases between them. The CDR3 is CASSPSTGRYEQYF. The CDR3 DNA reads as TGTGCCAGCAGCCCTTCCACGGGTCGTTACGAGCAGTACTTC.

This clonotype was recorded many times. The chain has TRBV18 and TRBJ2-3; unclear D gene. Looked up from germline, CDR1 is KGHSH and CDR2 is LQKENI. With 2 bases removed from V and 4 bases from J, the gap between germline ends came to 13 bases. The length of the CDR3 is 15 residues. The CDR3 is CASSPSRSPPDTQYF. The CDR3 region has the DNA TGTGCCAGCTCACCAAGCAGGTCCCCCCCAGATACGCAGTATTTT.

CDR3 residues: CATSTWSRTAEQYF. The CDR3 coding sequence is TGTGCCACCAGCACCTGGAGCCGGACGGCCGAGCAGTACTTC. The chain links TRBV15 to TRBJ2-7; no definite D call. CDR1 and CDR2 (germline): LNHNV, YYDKDF (reference sequence). V was clipped by 4 bases and J by 6 bases, with 16 bases between them. CDR3 length: 14 amino acids.

The table lists this clonotype with many counts. V and J are TRBV9 and TRBJ2-2; unclear D gene. V was pared by 2 bases and J by 6 bases, with 2 bases between. From germline, CDR1 is SGDLS and CDR2 YYNGEE. The CDR3 has 11 residues. The CDR3 spells CASSVAGELFF. In nucleotides, the CDR3 is TGTGCCAGCAGCGTTGCCGGGGAGCTGTTTTTT.

This clonotype has a handful of counts. The chain employs TRBV4-3 and TRBJ2-7; no firm D call. CDR1 LGHNA and CDR2 YSLEER come from the germline V gene. CDR3 size: 14 residues. Trimming took off 1 base at V and 2 bases at J, with 9 bases between the two ends. CDR3 DNA sequence: TGCGCCAGCAGCCAAGTGGCTAAGGCCTACGAGCAGTACTTC. Residues: CASSQVAKAYEQYF.

This clonotype was seen a handful of times. The chain has TRBV28 and TRBJ2-1; TRBD1 matches 8 bases. The CDR3 is 14 amino acids. V was clipped by 10 bases and J by 2 bases; unmatched bases: 7. Germline CDR1 MDHEN, CDR2 SYDVKM. The CDR3 reads CATGGQETYNEQFF. The CDR3 nucleotides read TGTGCCACCGGGGGACAGGAGACCTACAATGAGCAGTTCTTC.

The chain uses TRBV6-5 and TRBJ2-1, with D perhaps TRBD2 (7 bases). The germline V gene has CDR1 MNHEY and CDR2 SVGAGI. The CDR3 sequence is 13 residues long. The V end was cut by 4 bases, the J end by 9 bases, with 13 bases between. The CDR3 bases are TGTGCCAGCAGTTCCCCGGGGGGCGGTGAGCAGTTCTTC. The encoded protein is CASSSPGGGEQFF.

Notes on this clonotype: Lacking the conserved final phenylalanine or tryptophan, this CDR3 likely reflects a read error. The chain carries TRBV6-2 or TRBV6-3 and TRBJ1-2, with 10 bases lining up with TRBD1. Per the germline V gene, CDR1 is MNHEY and CDR2 is SVGEGT. The CDR3 spans 16 residues. The V and J ends lost 5 bases and 4 bases, in that order; junction bases with no gene match: 10. The CDR3 spells CASSTWGTGDLYGYTL. CDR3 nucleotides: TGTGCCAGCAGTACCTGGGGGACAGGGGACCTCTATGGCTACACCTTA.

This clonotype was seen repeatedly, ten times or more. One junction end disagrees with the germline gene, perhaps due to a read error. V gene TRBV12-3 or TRBV12-4 combines with J gene TRBJ2-1; TRBD2 matches at 10 bases. The CDR3 runs 14 residues. CDR3 in DNA: TGTGCCAGCAGTCTAGCGGGAGTTAACAATGAGCAGTTCTTC. Residues: CASSLAGVNNEQFF.

The CDR3 loop reads CASSQDYYSRTTVEQYF. DNA for the CDR3: TGCGCCAGCAGCCAAGATTATTACAGCCGGACTACCGTCGAGCAGTACTTC. V and J are TRBV4-3 and TRBJ2-7, with TRBD2 as a possible D gene (6 bases). The ends were cut back, 0 bases at V and 6 bases at J, with 21 bases in the middle. This CDR3 comprises 17 residues. CDR1 is LGHNA and CDR2 is YSLEER in the germline V gene.

This clonotype was detected only a few times. J is TRBJ2-2 and V is TRBV10-3; possible D gene TRBD1, 5 bases. CDR1 is ENHRY and CDR2 is SYGVKD in the germline V gene. The CDR3 sequence is 15 residues long. Deletions cut 0 bases from V and 0 bases from J, with 5 bases between. CDR3 region: CAISESDTNTGELFF. Written as DNA, the CDR3 is TGTGCCATCAGTGAGTCGGACACGAACACCGGGGAGCTGTTTTTT.

CDR3 DNA sequence: TGCAGTGCTAGTATAGCGGGAGCATTAGATACGCAGTATTTT. This encodes CSASIAGALDTQYF. The rearrangement links TRBV20-1 to TRBJ2-3; 9 nucleotides agree with TRBD2. This CDR3 is 14 amino acids long. The V segment lost 3 bases and the J segment 5 bases; nucleotides outside the gene matches: 6. Germline-derived CDR1 and CDR2 are DFQATT and SNEGSKA (reference sequence).